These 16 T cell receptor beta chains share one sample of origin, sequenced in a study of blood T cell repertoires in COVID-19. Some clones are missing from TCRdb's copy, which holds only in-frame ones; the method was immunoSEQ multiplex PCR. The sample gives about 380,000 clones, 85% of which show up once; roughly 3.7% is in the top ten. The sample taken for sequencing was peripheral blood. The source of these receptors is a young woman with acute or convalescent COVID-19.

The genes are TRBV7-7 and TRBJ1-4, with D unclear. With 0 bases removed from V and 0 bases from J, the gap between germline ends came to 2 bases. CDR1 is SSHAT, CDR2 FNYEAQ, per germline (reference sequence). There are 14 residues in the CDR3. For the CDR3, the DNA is TGTGCCAGCAGCTTAGCCGCAACTAATGAAAAACTGTTTTTT. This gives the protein CASSLAATNEKLFF. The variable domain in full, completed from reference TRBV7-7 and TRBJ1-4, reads GAGVSQSPRYKVTKRGQDVTLRCDPISSHATLYWYQQALGQGPEFLTYFNYEAQPDKSGLPSDRFSAERPEGSISTLTIQRTEQRDSAMYRCASSLAATNEKLFFGSGTQLSVL.

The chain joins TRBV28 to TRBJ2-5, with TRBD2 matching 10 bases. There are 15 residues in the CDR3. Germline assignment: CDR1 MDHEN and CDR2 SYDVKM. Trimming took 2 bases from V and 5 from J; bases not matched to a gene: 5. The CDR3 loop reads CASSLPSGSYETQYF. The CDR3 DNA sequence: TGTGCCAGCAGTTTACCTAGCGGGAGTTATGAGACCCAGTACTTC.

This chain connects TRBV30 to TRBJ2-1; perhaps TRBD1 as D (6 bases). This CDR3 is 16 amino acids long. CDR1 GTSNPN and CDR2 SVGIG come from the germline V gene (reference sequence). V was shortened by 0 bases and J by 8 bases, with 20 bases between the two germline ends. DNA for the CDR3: TGTGCCTGGAGTGTCGATATCGACAGGTTTAAGGATGAGCAGTTCTTC. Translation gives CAWSVDIDRFKDEQFF.

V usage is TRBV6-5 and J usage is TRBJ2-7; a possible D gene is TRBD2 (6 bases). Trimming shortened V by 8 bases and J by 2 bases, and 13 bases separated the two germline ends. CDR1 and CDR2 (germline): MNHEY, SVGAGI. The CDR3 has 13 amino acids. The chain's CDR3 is CASSRDSAYEQYF. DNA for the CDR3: TGTGCCAGCTCCCGGGACTCCGCCTACGAGCAGTACTTC.

The CDR3 bases are TGTGCCAGCTCTTCCGAGGGGGATTCACCCCTCCACTTT. As protein: CASSSEGDSPLHF. The chain uses TRBV27 and TRBJ1-6; TRBD1 might be the D (6 bases). This CDR3 is 13 amino acids long. V was cut by 8 bases and J by 8 bases, with 13 bases left in between. CDR1 and CDR2 from the germline V gene are MNHEY and SMNVEV (reference sequence).

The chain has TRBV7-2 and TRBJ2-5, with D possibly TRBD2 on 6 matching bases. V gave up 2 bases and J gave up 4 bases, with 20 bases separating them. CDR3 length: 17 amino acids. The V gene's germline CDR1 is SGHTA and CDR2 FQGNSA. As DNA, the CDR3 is TGTGCCAGCAGCTTAAAGATCATTAGCGGTCTCGTAGAGACCCAGTACTTC. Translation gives CASSLKIISGLVETQYF.

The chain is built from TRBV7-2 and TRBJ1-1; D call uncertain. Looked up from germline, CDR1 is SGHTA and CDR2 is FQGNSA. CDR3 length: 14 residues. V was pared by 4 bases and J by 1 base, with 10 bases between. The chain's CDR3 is CASSCRGENTEAFF. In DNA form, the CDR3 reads TGTGCCAGCAGCTGCCGGGGAGAGAACACTGAAGCTTTCTTT.

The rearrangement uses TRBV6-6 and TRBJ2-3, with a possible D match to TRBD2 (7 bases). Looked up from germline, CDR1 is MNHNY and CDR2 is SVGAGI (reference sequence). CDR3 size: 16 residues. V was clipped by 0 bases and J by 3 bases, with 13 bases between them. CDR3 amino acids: CASSYSGGRGTDTQYF. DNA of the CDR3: TGTGCCAGCAGTTACTCGGGGGGGAGGGGGACAGATACGCAGTATTTT.

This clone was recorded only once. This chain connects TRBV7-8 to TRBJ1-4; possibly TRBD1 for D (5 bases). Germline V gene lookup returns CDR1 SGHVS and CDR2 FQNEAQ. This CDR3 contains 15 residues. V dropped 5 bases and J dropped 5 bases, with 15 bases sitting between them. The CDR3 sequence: CASSPTEGINEKLFF. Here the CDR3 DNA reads TGTGCCAGCAGCCCAACGGAGGGGATAAATGAAAAACTGTTTTTT.

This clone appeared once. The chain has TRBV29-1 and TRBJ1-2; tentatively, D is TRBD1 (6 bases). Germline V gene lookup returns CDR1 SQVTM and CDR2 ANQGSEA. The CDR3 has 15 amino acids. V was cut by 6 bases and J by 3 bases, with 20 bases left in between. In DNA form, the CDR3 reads TGCAGCGTGCCCTCCCCCCTGGACAGATACTATGGCTACACCTTC. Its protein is CSVPSPLDRYYGYTF.

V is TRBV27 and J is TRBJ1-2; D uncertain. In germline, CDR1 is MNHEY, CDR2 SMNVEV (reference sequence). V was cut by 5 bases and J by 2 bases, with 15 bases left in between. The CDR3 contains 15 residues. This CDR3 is CASSAHRDANYGYTF. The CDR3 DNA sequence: TGTGCCAGCAGTGCCCACAGAGACGCCAACTATGGCTACACCTTC.

The CDR3 reads CASSVEDLELEGEQFF. The CDR3 DNA is TGTGCCAGCAGCGTAGAAGACCTCGAACTAGAGGGTGAGCAGTTCTTC. The chain carries TRBV9 and TRBJ2-1, with D perhaps matching TRBD2 (5 bases). The CDR3 sequence is 16 residues long. The V end was cut by 0 bases, the J end by 9 bases, with 19 bases between. The V gene's germline CDR1 is SGDLS and CDR2 YYNGEE.

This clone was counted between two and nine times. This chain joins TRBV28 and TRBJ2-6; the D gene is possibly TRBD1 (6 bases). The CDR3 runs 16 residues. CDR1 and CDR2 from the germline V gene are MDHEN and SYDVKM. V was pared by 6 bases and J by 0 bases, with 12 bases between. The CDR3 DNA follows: TGTGCCAGCAGAACCAGGACAGTCTCTGGGGCCAACGTCCTGACTTTC. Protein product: CASRTRTVSGANVLTF.

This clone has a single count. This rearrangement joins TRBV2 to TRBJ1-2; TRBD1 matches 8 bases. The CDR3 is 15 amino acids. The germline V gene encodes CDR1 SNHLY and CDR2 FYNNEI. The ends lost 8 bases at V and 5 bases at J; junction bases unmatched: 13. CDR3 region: CASYERQGIRYGYTF. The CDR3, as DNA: TGTGCCAGCTACGAACGACAGGGGATCAGGTATGGCTACACCTTC.

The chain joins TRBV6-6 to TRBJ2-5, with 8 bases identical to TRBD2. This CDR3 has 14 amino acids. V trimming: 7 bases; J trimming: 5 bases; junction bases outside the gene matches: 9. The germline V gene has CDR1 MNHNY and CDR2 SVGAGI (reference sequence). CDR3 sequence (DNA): TGTGCCAGCACCACTAGCGGCTCCAGGGAGACCCAGTACTTC. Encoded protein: CASTTSGSRETQYF.

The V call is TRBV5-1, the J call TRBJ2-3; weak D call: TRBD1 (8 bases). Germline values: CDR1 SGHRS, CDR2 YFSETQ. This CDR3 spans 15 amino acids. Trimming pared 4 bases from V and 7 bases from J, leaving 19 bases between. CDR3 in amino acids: CASSQTGEGRNTQYF. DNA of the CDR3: TGCGCCAGCAGCCAGACAGGGGAGGGGCGTAATACGCAGTATTTT.